This TCR beta chain was observed in a study of metastatic and nonmetastatic thyroid tumors. All patients were treatment-naive before thyroid surgery. TCRdb re-analyzed the PCR reads through MiXCR. The data show 15,000 to 20,000 clones, approximately 31% seen once. CDR1 is DFQATT and CDR2 is SNEGSKA in the germline V gene (reference sequence). V shed 4 bases and J shed 3 bases, with 16 bases lying between them. The CDR3 loop spans 14 amino acids. The sample taken for sequencing was blood. The chain links TRBV20-1 to TRBJ2-7, with D possibly TRBD2 on 5 matching bases. This clonotype was obtained from a female donor with papillary thyroid cancer or a benign thyroid nodule (not recorded which). Some clones in this sample may be carry-over from other donors' samples. CDR3 coding DNA: TGCAGTGCTAAAGACATGAGGGCTAACTACGAGCAGTACTTC. Translated, it gives CSAKDMRANYEQYF.